This T cell receptor (beta chain) derives from a study of T cell repertoires in cytomegalovirus infection (dated by TCRdb to about 2019). Some background on the complete study: Peptide stimulations targeted recently identified HLA-C-restricted CMV epitopes, whose presentation resists viral immunomodulation, together with well-studied HLA-B-restricted epitopes. Because public TCR beta signatures pointed to carriage of CMV infection together with the matching HLA type, the HLA type of each donor mattered for the analysis.

The full study reports these points: Carriers of CMV infection plus the relevant HLA type were discriminated by the cumulative frequency of public TCR beta family members in the study cohort and in an independent roughly 380-donor cohort. The ex vivo response was dominated by HLA-C-restricted CMV-specific TCR beta clonotypes, which also provided the single most frequent clonotype in two of eight donors.

The treatment or condition label, read with the paper, signifies: in vitro stimulation with specific CMV peptide epitopes to enrich CMV-specific T cells. TCRdb names Illumina HiSeq 1500 as the instrument used. TCRdb trimmed public reads at Q25 via fastp, called clones via MiXCR and kept in-frame beta chains. CDR3 protein duplicates are merged, each entry listing the most common genes and DNA. A total of under 200,000 distinct CDR3 sequences appear in this sample, 20% to 25% of them only once. 25% of the sample belongs to the ten largest clones. This clonotype came up a few times. Its antigen has not been determined. There are no base qualities to consult, and no much larger clone falls within one base. This specimen consisted of CD8+ T cells from cultured PBMCs, obtained from culture after CMV antigen stimulation. The source of this sequence is a human donor in good health (CMV status not recorded). Some clones in this sample may be carry-over from other donors' samples.

DNA sequence: TGTGCCACCAGCCCCTTCCAGGGCGATGAGCAGTTCTTC. Its protein reads: CATSPFQGDEQFF. The receptor chain draws on TRBV15 and TRBJ2-1; TRBD1 could be the D gene, as 5 bases match. Per the germline V gene (reference sequence), LNHNV is the CDR1 and YYDKDF is the CDR2. The junction carries 13 bases between V and J, which are trimmed by 5 bases and 8 bases respectively. Including the terminal cysteine and phenylalanine, the CDR3 comprises 13 residues. The entry retains the CDR3 DNA only, 39 bases that are in frame from base 1.